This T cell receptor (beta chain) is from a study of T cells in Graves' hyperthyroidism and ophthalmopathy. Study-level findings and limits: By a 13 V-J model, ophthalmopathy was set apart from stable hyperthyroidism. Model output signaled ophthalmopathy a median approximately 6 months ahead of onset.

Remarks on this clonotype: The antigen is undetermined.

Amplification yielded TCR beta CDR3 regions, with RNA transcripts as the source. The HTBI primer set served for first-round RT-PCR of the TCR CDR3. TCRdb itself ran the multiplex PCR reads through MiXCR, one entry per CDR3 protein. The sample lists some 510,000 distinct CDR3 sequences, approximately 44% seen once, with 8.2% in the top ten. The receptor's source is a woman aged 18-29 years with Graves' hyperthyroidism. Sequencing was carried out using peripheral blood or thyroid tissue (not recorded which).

The CDR3 DNA is TGTGCCACCGGGACAGTCTCTGGGGCCAACGTCCTGACTTTC. This gives the protein CATGTVSGANVLTF. The chain is built from TRBV19 and TRBJ2-6; 7 nucleotides align to TRBD1. This CDR3 comprises 14 residues. CDR1 LNHDA and CDR2 SQIVND come from the germline V gene (reference sequence). After removal of 10 bases from V and 0 bases from J, the junction contained 3 bases not matched to a gene. The full variable domain, completed using reference TRBV19 and TRBJ2-6, is DGGITQSPKYLFRKEGQNVTLSCEQNLNHDAMYWYRQDPGQGLRLIYYSQIVNDFQKGDIAEGYSVSREKKESFPLTVTSAQKNPTAFYLCATGTVSGANVLTFGAGSRLTVL.